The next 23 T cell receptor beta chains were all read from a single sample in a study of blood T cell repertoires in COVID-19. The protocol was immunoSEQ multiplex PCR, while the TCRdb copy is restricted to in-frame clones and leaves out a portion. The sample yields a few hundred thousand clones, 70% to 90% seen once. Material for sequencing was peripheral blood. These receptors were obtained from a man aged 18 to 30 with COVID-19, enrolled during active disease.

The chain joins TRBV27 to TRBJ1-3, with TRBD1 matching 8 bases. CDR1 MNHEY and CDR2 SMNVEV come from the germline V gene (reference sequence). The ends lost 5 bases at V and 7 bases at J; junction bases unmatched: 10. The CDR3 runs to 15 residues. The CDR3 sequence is CASSKTTGVTNTIYF. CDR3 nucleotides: TGTGCCAGCAGTAAGACGACAGGGGTTACGAACACCATATATTTT.

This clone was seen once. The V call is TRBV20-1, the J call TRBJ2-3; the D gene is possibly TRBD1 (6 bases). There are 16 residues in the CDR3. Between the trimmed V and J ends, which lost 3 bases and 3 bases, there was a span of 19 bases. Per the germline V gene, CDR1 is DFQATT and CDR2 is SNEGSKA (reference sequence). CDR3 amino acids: CSASRAGVDWTDTQYF. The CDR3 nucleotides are TGCAGTGCTAGTCGGGCAGGGGTAGACTGGACAGATACGCAGTATTTT.

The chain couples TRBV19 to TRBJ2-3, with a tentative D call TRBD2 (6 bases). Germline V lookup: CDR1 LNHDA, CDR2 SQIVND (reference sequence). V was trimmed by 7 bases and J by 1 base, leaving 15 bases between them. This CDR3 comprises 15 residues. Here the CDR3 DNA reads TGTGCCAGTATTCCAGCTTCGGGGGGCACAGATACGCAGTATTTT. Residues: CASIPASGGTDTQYF.

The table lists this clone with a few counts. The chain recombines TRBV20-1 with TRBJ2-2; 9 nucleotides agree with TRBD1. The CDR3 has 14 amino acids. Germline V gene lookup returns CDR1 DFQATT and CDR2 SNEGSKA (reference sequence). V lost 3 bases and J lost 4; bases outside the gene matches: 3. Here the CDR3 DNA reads TGCAGTGCTAGTAGGACAGGGGTCACCGGGGAGCTGTTTTTT. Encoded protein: CSASRTGVTGELFF.

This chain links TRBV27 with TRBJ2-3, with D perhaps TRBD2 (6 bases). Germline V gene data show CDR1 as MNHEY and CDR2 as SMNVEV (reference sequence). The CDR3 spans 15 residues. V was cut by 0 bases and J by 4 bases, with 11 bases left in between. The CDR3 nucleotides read TGTGCCAGCAGTTTATCCTCGGGGGACGCAGATACGCAGTATTTT. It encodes CASSLSSGDADTQYF.

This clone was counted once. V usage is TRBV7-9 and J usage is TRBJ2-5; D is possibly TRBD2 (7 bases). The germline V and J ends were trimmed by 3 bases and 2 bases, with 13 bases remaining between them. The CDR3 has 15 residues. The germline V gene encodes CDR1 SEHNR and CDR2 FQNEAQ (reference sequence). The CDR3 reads CASSFIGGPQETQYF. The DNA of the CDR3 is TGTGCCAGCAGCTTTATCGGGGGGCCGCAAGAGACCCAGTACTTC.

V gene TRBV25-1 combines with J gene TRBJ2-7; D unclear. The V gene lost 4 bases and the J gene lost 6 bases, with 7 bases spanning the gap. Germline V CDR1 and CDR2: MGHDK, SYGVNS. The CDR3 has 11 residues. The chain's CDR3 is CASSGISEQYF. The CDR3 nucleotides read TGTGCCAGCAGTGGAATCAGCGAGCAGTACTTC.

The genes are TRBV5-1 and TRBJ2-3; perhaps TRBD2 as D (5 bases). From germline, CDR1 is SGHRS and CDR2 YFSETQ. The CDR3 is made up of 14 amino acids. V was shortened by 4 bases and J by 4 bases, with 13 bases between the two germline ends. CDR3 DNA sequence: TGCGCCAGCAGCAAAAACAGCGGTCCAGATACGCAGTATTTT. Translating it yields CASSKNSGPDTQYF. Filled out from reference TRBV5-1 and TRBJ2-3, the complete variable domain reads KAGVTQTPRYLIKTRGQQVTLSCSPISGHRSVSWYQQTPGQGLQFLFEYFSETQRNKGNFPGRFSGRQFSNSRSEMNVSTLELGDSALYLCASSKNSGPDTQYFGPGTRLTVL.

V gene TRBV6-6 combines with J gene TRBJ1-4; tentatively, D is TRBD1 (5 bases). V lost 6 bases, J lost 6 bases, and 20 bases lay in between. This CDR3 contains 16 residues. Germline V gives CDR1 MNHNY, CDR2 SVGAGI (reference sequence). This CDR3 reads CASREGYGVGDEKLFF. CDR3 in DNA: TGTGCCAGCAGGGAGGGGTACGGGGTCGGAGATGAAAAACTGTTTTTT.

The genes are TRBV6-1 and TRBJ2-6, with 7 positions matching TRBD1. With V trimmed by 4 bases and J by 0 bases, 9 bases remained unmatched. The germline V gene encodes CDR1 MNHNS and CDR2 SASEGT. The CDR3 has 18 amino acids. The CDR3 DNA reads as TGTGCCAGCAGTGCATCTGGACAGGCCTTCTCTGGGGCCAACGTCCTGACTTTC. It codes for CASSASGQAFSGANVLTF.

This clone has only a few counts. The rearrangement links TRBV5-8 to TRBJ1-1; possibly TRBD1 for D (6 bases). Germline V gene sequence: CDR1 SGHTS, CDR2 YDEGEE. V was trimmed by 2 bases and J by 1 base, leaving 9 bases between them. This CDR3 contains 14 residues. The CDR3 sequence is CASSFGTPNTEAFF. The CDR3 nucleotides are TGTGCCAGCAGCTTCGGGACACCGAACACTGAAGCTTTCTTT.

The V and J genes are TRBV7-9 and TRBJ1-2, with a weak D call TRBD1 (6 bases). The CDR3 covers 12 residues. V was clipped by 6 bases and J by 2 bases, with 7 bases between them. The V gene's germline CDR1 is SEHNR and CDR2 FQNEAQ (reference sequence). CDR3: CASSTGNYGYTF. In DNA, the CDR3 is TGTGCCAGCAGTACAGGGAACTATGGCTACACCTTC.

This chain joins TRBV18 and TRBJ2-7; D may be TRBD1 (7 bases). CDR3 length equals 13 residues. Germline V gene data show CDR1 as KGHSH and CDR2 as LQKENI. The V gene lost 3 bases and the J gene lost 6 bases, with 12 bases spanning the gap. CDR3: CASSPDRRGEQYF. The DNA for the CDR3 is TGTGCCAGCTCACCGGACAGGAGGGGCGAGCAGTACTTC.

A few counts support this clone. The CDR3 protein is CASSMGATNQPQHF. The CDR3 DNA is TGTGCCAGCAGTATGGGCGCTACGAATCAGCCCCAGCATTTT. This chain connects TRBV6-5 to TRBJ1-5; D unresolved. The V gene lost 5 bases and the J gene lost 4 bases, with 12 bases spanning the gap. This CDR3 has 14 amino acids. Germline CDR1 and CDR2: MNHEY and SVGAGI.

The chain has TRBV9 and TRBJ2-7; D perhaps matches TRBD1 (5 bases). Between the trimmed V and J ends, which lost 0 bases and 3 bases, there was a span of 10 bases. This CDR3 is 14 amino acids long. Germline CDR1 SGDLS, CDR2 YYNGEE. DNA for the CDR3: TGTGCCAGCAGCGTAGACGTAGGGGTCTACGAGCAGTACTTC. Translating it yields CASSVDVGVYEQYF. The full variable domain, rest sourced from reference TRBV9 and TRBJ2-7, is DSGVTQTPKHLITATGQRVTLRCSPRSGDLSVYWYQQSLDQGLQFLIQYYNGEERAKGNILERFSAQQFPDLHSELNLSSLELGDSALYFCASSVDVGVYEQYFGPGTRLTVT.

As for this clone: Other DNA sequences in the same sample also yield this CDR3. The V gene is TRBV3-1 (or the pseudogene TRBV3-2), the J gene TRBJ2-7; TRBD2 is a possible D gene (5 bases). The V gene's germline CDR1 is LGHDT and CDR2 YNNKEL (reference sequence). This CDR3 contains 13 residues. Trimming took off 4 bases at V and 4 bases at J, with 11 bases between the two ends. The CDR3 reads CASSRTRGYEQYF. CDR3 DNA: TGTGCCAGCAGCCGTACGCGAGGGTACGAGCAGTACTTC.

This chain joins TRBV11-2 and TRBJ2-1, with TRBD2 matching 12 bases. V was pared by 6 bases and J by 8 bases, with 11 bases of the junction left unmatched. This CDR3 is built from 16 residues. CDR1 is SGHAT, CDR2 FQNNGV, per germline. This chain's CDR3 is CASRLGASGREDEQFF. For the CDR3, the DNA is TGTGCCAGCAGACTGGGGGCTAGCGGGAGGGAGGATGAGCAGTTCTTC.

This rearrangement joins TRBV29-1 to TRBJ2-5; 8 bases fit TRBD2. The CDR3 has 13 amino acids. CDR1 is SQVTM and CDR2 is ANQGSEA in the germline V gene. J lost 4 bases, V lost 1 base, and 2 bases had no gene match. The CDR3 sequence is CSVEVGGVETQYF. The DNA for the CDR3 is TGCAGCGTTGAAGTCGGGGGGGTAGAGACCCAGTACTTC.

The CDR3 bases are TGTGCCAGCAGCCAAAGCAGCCTAGCGGGATACAATGAGCAGTTCTTC. It codes for CASSQSSLAGYNEQFF. The genes are TRBV7-9 and TRBJ2-1, with 9 bases lining up with TRBD2. The CDR3 consists of 16 residues. From germline, CDR1 is SEHNR and CDR2 FQNEAQ (reference sequence). V trimming: 5 bases; J trimming: 4 bases; junction bases outside the gene matches: 9. The entire variable domain, with the rest obtained from reference TRBV7-9 and TRBJ2-1, is as follows: DTGVSQNPRHKITKRGQNVTFRCDPISEHNRLYWYRQTLGQGPEFLTYFQNEAQLEKSRLLSDRFSAERPKGSFSTLEIQRTEQGDSAMYLCASSQSSLAGYNEQFFGPGTRLTVL.

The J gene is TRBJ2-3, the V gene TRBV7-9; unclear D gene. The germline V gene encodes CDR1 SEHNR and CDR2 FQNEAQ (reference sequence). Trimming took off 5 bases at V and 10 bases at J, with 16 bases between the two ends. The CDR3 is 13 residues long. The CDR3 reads CASSPGQVASQYF. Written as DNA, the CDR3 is TGTGCCAGCAGCCCCGGTCAGGTGGCGTCGCAGTATTTT. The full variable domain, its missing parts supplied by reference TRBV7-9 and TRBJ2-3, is DTGVSQNPRHKITKRGQNVTFRCDPISEHNRLYWYRQTLGQGPEFLTYFQNEAQLEKSRLLSDRFSAERPKGSFSTLEIQRTEQGDSAMYLCASSPGQVASQYFGPGTRLTVL.

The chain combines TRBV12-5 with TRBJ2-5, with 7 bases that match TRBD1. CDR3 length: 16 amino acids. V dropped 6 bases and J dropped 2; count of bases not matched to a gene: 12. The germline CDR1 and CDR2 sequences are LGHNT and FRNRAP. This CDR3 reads CASGPGKGAVQETQYF. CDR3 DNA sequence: TGTGCTAGTGGCCCCGGCAAGGGGGCTGTACAAGAGACCCAGTACTTC.

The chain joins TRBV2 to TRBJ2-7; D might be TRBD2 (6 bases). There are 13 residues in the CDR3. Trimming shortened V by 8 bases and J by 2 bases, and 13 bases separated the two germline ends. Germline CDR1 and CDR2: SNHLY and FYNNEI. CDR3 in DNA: TGTGCCAGCGGAGGGTTTAGTACCTACGAGCAGTACTTC. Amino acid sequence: CASGGFSTYEQYF.

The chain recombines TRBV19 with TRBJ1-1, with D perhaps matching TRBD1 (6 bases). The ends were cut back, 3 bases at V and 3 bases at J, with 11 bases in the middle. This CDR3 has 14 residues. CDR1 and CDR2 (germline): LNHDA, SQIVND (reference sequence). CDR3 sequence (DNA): TGTGCCAGTAGTATGGGCAGGGGTTACACTGAAGCTTTCTTT. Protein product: CASSMGRGYTEAFF.